This T cell receptor beta chain was recorded in a study of cytomegalovirus exposure and HLA in healthy donors. Overall study context: The same platform as the roughly 630 first-cohort repertoires was used for the 110 or so validation repertoires, a later analysis reported.

Method: immunoSEQ multiplex PCR; TCRdb's copy keeps in-frame clones and lacks some. Of some 210,000 clones detected, 80% to 90% appear once; the ten largest clones hold about 2%. This CDR3 has 12 amino acids. Per germline, CDR1 SNHLY and CDR2 FYNNEI. V was cut by 6 bases and J by 9 bases, with 12 bases left in between. The donors formed part of the approximately 120-subject validation cohort, distinct from the approximately 640-subject first cohort. The specimen sequenced was PBMCs. This chain links TRBV2 with TRBJ2-4; D remains unclear. The sequence was collected from a woman aged 18-29 years in good health and CMV-seropositive. CDR3 region: CASRTSWVIQYF. In nucleotides, the CDR3 is TGTGCCAGCAGGACAAGTTGGGTCATTCAGTACTTC. Full variable domain (missing parts from reference TRBV2 and TRBJ2-4): EPEVTQTPSHQVTQMGQEVILRCVPISNHLYFYWYRQILGQKVEFLVSFYNNEISEKSEIFDDQFSVERPDGSNFTLKIRSTKLEDSAMYFCASRTSWVIQYFGAGTRLSVL.